Following are 9 T cell receptor beta chains from one sample sequenced in a study of T cells expressing NK-cell markers. TCRdb processed the 5' RACE reads again and assigns one entry to each CDR3 protein, with no DNA. Reported are hundreds of thousands of distinct CDR3 sequences; the ten largest clones contain 6% to 8%. The sample was blood T cells: a sorted CD56 or NKG2C T cell subset, CD4+ or CD8+ T cells, or bulk PBMC T cells (not recorded which). The receptors were sampled from a woman aged 18 to 69 in good health.

The genes are TRBV5-1 and TRBJ1-2; TCRdb names TRBD1, which stays unverified in the absence of DNA. CDR3 length: 14 amino acids. Per germline, CDR1 SGHRS and CDR2 YFSETQ. The CDR3 spells CASSPQGDNYGYTF.

The chain links TRBV20-1 to TRBJ2-6; TCRdb's D call, TRBD1, is unchecked because there is no DNA. Germline CDR1 DFQATT, CDR2 SNEGSKA (reference sequence). This CDR3 has 16 amino acids. CDR3 sequence: CSARQGLGSGANVLTF.

The V and J genes are TRBV29-1 and TRBJ2-5; TCRdb calls TRBD2, which cannot be checked without DNA. CDR1 SQVTM and CDR2 ANQGSEA come from the germline V gene. The CDR3 spans 15 residues. This CDR3 reads CSVEILAGGGETQYF.

The V call is TRBV12-3 or TRBV12-4, the J call TRBJ1-2; TCRdb indicates TRBD1, and absent DNA this call remains unverified. The CDR3 extends over 14 amino acids. CDR3 in amino acids: CASSIDRINYGYTF.

This chain connects TRBV28 to TRBJ2-7. The germline V gene has CDR1 MDHEN and CDR2 SYDVKM. CDR3 length equals 12 residues. This chain's CDR3 is CASSLGPPSSYF.

The V and J genes are TRBV4-1 and TRBJ2-1; no DNA is available, so the TRBD1 call from TCRdb remains unchecked. This CDR3 is 15 amino acids long. CDR1 is MGHRA, CDR2 YSYEKL, per germline. The CDR3 sequence: CASSQIGGGYNEQFF.

The V gene is TRBV28, the J gene TRBJ2-7; TCRdb names TRBD1, which stays unverified in the absence of DNA. Germline V gene lookup returns CDR1 MDHEN and CDR2 SYDVKM. The CDR3 is made up of 11 amino acids. CDR3 loop: CASSPGVEPYF.

The J gene is TRBJ1-1, the V gene TRBV7-2; TCRdb reports TRBD1, a call that lacks DNA to check it against. Germline CDR1 is SGHTA and CDR2 is FQGNSA. The CDR3 is made up of 13 amino acids. The CDR3 here is CASSLGRQTDAFF.

The chain carries TRBV5-1 and TRBJ2-2; absent DNA, TCRdb's TRBD1 call cannot be checked. CDR3 length equals 16 residues. From germline, CDR1 is SGHRS and CDR2 YFSETQ. The CDR3 reads CASSLERDRSIRELFF.